The present T cell receptor (beta chain) was sequenced within a study of tumor and adjacent non-tumor tissue in lung cancer. A modified ARM-PCR protocol with three rounds of nested PCR amplified TCRbeta. TCRdb re-called the multiplex PCR reads with MiXCR, one entry per CDR3 protein. The sample has fewer than 100,000 distinct CDR3 sequences; 55% to 75% are singletons. In germline, CDR1 is DFQATT, CDR2 SNEGSKA (reference sequence). The CDR3 spans 14 residues. V was trimmed by 5 bases and J by 4 bases, leaving 12 bases between them. RNA was extracted from bulk tissue without any cell sorting. The chain links TRBV20-1 to TRBJ2-6; D unclear. Material: lung tumor tissue. The receptor was isolated from a woman aged 40 to 50 with non-small cell lung cancer. The CDR3 DNA is TGCAGTGCTGTACACACCTCCGGGGCCAACGTCCTGACTTTC. This codes for CSAVHTSGANVLTF.